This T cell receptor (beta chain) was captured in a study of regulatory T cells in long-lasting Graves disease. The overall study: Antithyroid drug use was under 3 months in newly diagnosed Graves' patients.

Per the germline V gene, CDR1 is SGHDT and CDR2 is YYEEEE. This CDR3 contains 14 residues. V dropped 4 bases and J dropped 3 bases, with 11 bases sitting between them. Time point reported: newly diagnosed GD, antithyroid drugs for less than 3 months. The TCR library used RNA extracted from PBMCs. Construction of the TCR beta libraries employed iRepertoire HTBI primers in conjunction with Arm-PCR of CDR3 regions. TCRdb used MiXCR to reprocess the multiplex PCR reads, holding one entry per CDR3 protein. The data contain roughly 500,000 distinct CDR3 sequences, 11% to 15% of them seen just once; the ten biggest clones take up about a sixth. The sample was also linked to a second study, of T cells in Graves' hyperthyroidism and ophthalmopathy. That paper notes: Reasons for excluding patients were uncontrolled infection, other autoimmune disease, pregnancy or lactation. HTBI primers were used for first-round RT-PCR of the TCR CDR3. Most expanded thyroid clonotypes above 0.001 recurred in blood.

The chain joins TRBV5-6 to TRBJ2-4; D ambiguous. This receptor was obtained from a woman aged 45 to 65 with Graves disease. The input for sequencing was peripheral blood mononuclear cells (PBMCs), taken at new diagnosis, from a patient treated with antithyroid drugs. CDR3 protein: CASSPPSGKNIQYF. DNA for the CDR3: TGTGCCAGCAGCCCGCCGTCGGGCAAAAACATTCAGTACTTC.